This TCR beta chain originates from a study of cytomegalovirus exposure and HLA in healthy donors. Study-level points and caveats: The listing of some 170 TCR beta chains classed them as cytomegalovirus-associated.

PCR employed 60 Vbeta and 13 Jbeta primers. Using immunoSEQ multiplex PCR, the repertoire was profiled, and TCRdb retains in-frame clones only, with some absent. The sample records 150,000 to 200,000 clones, 77% being singletons. Germline V CDR1 and CDR2: MDHEN, SYDVKM. This CDR3 has 14 amino acids. The V segment lost 7 bases and the J segment 8 bases; nucleotides outside the gene matches: 11. As to this clone: The antigen is undetermined.

Material for sequencing was PBMCs. The TCR originated in a female donor in good health and CMV-seronegative. The chain joins TRBV28 to TRBJ1-5; 7 nucleotides agree with TRBD1. The CDR3 spells CASTFPRGAKPQHF. The CDR3 nucleotides are TGTGCCAGCACCTTCCCCAGGGGGGCGAAGCCCCAGCATTTT.